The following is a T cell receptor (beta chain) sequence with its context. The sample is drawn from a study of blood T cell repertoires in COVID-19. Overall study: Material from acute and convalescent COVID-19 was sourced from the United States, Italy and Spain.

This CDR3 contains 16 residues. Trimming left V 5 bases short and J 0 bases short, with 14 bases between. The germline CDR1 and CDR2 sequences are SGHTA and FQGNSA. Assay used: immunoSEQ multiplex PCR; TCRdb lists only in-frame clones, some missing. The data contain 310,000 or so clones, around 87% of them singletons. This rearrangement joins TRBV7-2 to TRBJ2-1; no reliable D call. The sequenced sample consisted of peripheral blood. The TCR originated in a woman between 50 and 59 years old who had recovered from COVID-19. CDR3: CASSKRRQSSYNEQFF. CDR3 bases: TGTGCCAGCAGCAAGCGACGCCAAAGCTCCTACAATGAGCAGTTCTTC.